One T cell receptor beta chain is described in this entry. V shed 5 bases and J shed 2 bases, with 18 bases lying between them. The germline V gene encodes CDR1 SGHVS and CDR2 FQNEAQ. This CDR3 region has 16 residues. The data originate from a study of blood T cell repertoires in COVID-19. Per the authors' pipeline: Estimation of nucleated cell counts relied on the amplification of reference gene primers. Measured with immunoSEQ multiplex PCR; TCRdb has only the in-frame clones, and not every one. V and J calls and clone size are given by that table; D and trimming were obtained from the DNA. The profile shows a few hundred thousand clones, about 89% of them singletons.

The chain has TRBV7-8 and TRBJ2-5, with TRBD1 as a possible D gene (7 bases). Sequenced input: peripheral blood. The source of this sequence is a woman between 45 and 65 years old who had recovered from COVID-19. The chain's CDR3 is CASSPHQGGIQETQYF. The CDR3 bases are TGTGCCAGCAGCCCGCATCAGGGGGGAATACAAGAGACCCAGTACTTC.